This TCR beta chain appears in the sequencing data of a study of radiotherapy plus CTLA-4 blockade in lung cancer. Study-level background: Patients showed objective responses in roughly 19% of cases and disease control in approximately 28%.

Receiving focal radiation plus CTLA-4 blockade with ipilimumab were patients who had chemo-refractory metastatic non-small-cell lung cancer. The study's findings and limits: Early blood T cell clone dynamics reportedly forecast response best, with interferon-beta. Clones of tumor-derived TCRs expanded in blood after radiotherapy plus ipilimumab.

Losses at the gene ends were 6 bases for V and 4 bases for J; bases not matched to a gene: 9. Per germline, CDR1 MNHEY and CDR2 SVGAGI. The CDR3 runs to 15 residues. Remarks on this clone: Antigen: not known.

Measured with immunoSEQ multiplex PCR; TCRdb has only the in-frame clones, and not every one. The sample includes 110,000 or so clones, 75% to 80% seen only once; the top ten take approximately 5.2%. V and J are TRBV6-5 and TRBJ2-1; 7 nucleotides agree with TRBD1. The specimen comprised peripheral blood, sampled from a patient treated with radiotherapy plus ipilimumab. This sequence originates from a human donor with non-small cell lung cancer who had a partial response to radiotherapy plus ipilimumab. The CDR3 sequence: CASSPLGTDYNEQFF. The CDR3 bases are TGTGCCAGCAGCCCCCTCGGGACAGATTACAATGAGCAGTTCTTC.